A single sample gave rise to the 22 T cell receptor beta chains below, sequenced in a study of tumor-infiltrating lymphocytes in primary liver carcinoma. Without any cell sorting, about 18-30 mg of bulk tissue yielded co-extracted RNA and DNA. TCR beta cDNA was made from approximately 500 ng total RNA with a constant-region primer. Three-round nested multiplex PCR performed with slightly modified ARM-PCR produced the TCR beta libraries. TRBV1-TRBV30 forward primers and a C-beta reverse primer were used in the first two PCR rounds, which each ran for about 11 cycles. TCRdb re-called the multiplex PCR reads through MiXCR, storing one row per CDR3 protein. The profile shows 100,000 or so distinct CDR3 sequences, more than 65% of them singletons. The sequenced sample was liver tumor tissue from sampling region 5. The sample's subset: tumor region T5, tumor centre. The receptors originated from a woman in her sixties with primary liver carcinoma and hepatitis B virus infection.

As to this clonotype: A junction end diverges from the germline sequence, so it may reflect a read error. This sequence joins TRBV11-3 and TRBJ2-3, with D perhaps matching TRBD1 (6 bases). CDR3 size: 17 residues. The germline gives CDR1 SGHNT, CDR2 YENEEA. The CDR3 here is CASSLSFRPIRTDTQYF. The CDR3 DNA is TGTGCCAGCAGCTTATCATTTCGGCCGATACGGACAGATACACAGTATTTT.

The chain uses TRBV6-5 and TRBJ2-1; the match to TRBD2 covers 7 bases. This CDR3 spans 14 amino acids. The junction had 10 bases not matched to a gene; V was cut back by 6 bases and J by 8 bases. Germline CDR1 MNHEY, CDR2 SVGAGI. CDR3 nucleotide sequence: TGTGCCAGCAGCATAGAGCGGGGAACGTATGAGCAGTTCTTC. Its translation is CASSIERGTYEQFF.

Only one count was recorded for this clonotype. This rearrangement joins TRBV19 to TRBJ2-7; perhaps TRBD2 as D (7 bases). Germline V gives CDR1 LNHDA, CDR2 SQIVND (reference sequence). The CDR3 is 14 residues long. V was trimmed by 8 bases and J by 1 base, leaving 15 bases between them. The CDR3 reads CASAVGGGSYEQYF. CDR3 in DNA: TGTGCCAGTGCGGTGGGAGGGGGATCCTACGAGCAGTACTTC.

Points on this clonotype: It is likely a read error, because the conserved phenylalanine at the end of the CDR3 is missing. Because the CDR3's place on the DNA is in doubt, the DNA is left out and the CDR3 is given as listed by TCRdb. The V and J genes are TRBV29-1 and TRBJ2-1. The CDR3 has 12 residues if both end residues are counted. Germline CDR1 reads SQVTM; CDR2 reads ANQGSEA. The CDR3: CSVQDSYNELFL.

To note about this clonotype: Since no conserved phenylalanine or tryptophan closes the CDR3, a read error is the likely cause. The chain links TRBV11-2 to TRBJ1-1, with D possibly matching TRBD1 (6 bases). V was pared by 4 bases and J by 0 bases, with 12 bases between. From germline, CDR1 is SGHAT and CDR2 FQNNGV. This CDR3 contains 15 residues. The CDR3 region has the DNA TGTGCCAGCAGCTCAGGACAGCCACTGAACACTGAAGCTTTCGTT. This encodes CASSSGQPLNTEAFV.

Note on this clonotype: Likely a read error: the CDR3 ends without its conserved phenylalanine or tryptophan. The rearrangement uses TRBV6-5 and TRBJ2-1; a weak D match, TRBD1 (6 bases). The CDR3 has 16 amino acids. The V gene's germline CDR1 is MNHEY and CDR2 SVGAGI. The CDR3 spells CARSSHGTRLGSEQFL. CDR3 nucleotide sequence: TGTGCCAGAAGTTCCCATGGGACACGGCTGGGCTCTGAGCAGTTCCTC.

This clonotype was counted a few times. The junction and the germline gene differ at one end; a read error may be behind it. This sequence joins TRBV6-5 and TRBJ2-3; D may be TRBD2 (6 bases). This CDR3 contains 15 residues. From germline, CDR1 is MNHEY and CDR2 SVGAGI. The CDR3 sequence: CASSSAGGSADTQYF. The DNA of the CDR3 is TGTGCCAGCAGTTCCGCCGGGGGTTCGGCAGATACGCAGTATTTC.

This clonotype was picked up many times. The chain joins TRBV5-4 to TRBJ2-3, with D possibly being TRBD1 or TRBD2 (5 bases each). The V end lost 4 bases, the J end lost 6 bases, and 21 bases lay between the germline ends. CDR1 and CDR2 (germline): SGHNT, YYREEE (reference sequence). The CDR3 spans 16 residues. CDR3 region: CASSNPPSGGADTQYF. The CDR3 nucleotides are TGTGCCAGCAGCAACCCGCCGAGTGGGGGAGCGGATACGCAGTATTTT.

The chain links TRBV11-2 to TRBJ2-7; D perhaps matches TRBD2 (6 bases). V lost 9 bases to trimming and J lost 3 bases, with 15 bases between them. CDR3 length equals 13 residues. Germline values: CDR1 SGHAT, CDR2 FQNNGV. The CDR3 loop reads CASSVGLYYEQYF. The DNA for the CDR3 is TGTGCCAGTAGCGTGGGACTTTACTACGAGCAGTACTTC.

Turning to this clonotype: No conserved phenylalanine or tryptophan is present at the end of the CDR3, so a read error is the likely explanation. The chain couples TRBV11-2 to TRBJ2-1, with TRBD2 as a possible D gene (5 bases). The germline V gene encodes CDR1 SGHAT and CDR2 FQNNGV. The CDR3 runs to 16 residues. The CDR3, as DNA: TGTACCAGCAGCCGACTAAACCCCGAGGTTACCAATGAGCAGTTCGTC. This translates into CTSSRLNPEVTNEQFV.

A word on this clonotype: A much larger clone lies one base from this, so it may be a read error. This chain uses TRBV25-1 with TRBJ2-2; TRBD1 is a possible D gene (6 bases). The CDR3 is 14 residues long. Germline V gene lookup returns CDR1 MGHDK and CDR2 SYGVNS. In nucleotides, the CDR3 is TGTGCCAGCAGTGAATACAGGGACACCAGGGAGCTGTTTTTT. It yields the protein CASSEYRDTRELFF.

For this clonotype: An end of the junction does not agree with germline; a read error may underlie this. CDR3 region: CVSSYGGSIEAFF. CDR3 nucleotide sequence: TGTGTCAGCAGTTACGGGGGTAGCATTGAAGCTTTCTTT. The chain combines TRBV6-6 with TRBJ1-1; possibly TRBD1 for D (5 bases). CDR1 MNHNY and CDR2 SVGAGI come from the germline V gene (reference sequence). CDR3 length: 13 residues.

The chain recombines TRBV11-3 with TRBJ2-5; 7 bases line up with TRBD2. V lost 1 base to trimming and J lost 2 bases; unmatched junction nucleotides: 1. The germline V gene has CDR1 SGHNT and CDR2 YENEEA. The CDR3 is made up of 14 amino acids. The CDR3 sequence is CASSLAGGQETQYF. The CDR3 nucleotides are TGTGCCAGCAGCTTAGCGGGGGGTCAAGAGACCCAGTACTTC.

In regard to this clonotype: The CDR3 carries no conserved terminal phenylalanine or tryptophan, so it likely arises from a read error. The chain's CDR3 is CASSLERRREQYL. The CDR3 DNA sequence: TGTGCCAGCAGCTTAGAGCGTCGGAGAGAGCAGTACCTC. The chain has TRBV11-2 and TRBJ2-7; D ambiguous. The CDR3 totals 13 residues. The V gene lost 0 bases and the J gene lost 7 bases, with 10 bases spanning the gap. Per germline, CDR1 SGHAT and CDR2 FQNNGV.

The count of this clonotype is one. A much larger clone lies one base from this, so it may be a read error. This chain uses TRBV30 with TRBJ2-5; D unresolved. Germline CDR1 and CDR2: GTSNPN and SVGIG (reference sequence). Trimming cost V 0 bases and J 2 bases, with 19 bases left between them. CDR3 length: 17 amino acids. The CDR3, as DNA: TGTGCCTGGAGTGTAGGATCAAGATCATTCTTTCAAGAGACCCAGTACTTC. It is translated as CAWSVGSRSFFQETQYF.

Remarks on this clonotype: One base away lies a much larger clone, so this may be a sequencing read error. The chain recombines TRBV5-1 with TRBJ1-1; no firm D call. This CDR3 comprises 12 residues. Germline V gene lookup returns CDR1 SGHRS and CDR2 YFSETQ. CDR3 in amino acids: CANSQMNTEAFF. The CDR3 bases are TGCGCCAACAGCCAAATGAACACTGAAGCTTTCTTT.

This clonotype was counted between two and nine times. J is TRBJ2-7 and V is TRBV28; weak D call: TRBD2 (6 bases). V was shortened by 5 bases and J by 2 bases, with 13 bases between the two germline ends. This CDR3 region has 14 residues. Germline CDR1 is MDHEN and CDR2 is SYDVKM. The CDR3 coding sequence is TGTGCCAGCAGTGGGACTTCCTGGCCCTACGAGCAGTACTTC. As protein: CASSGTSWPYEQYF.

In this sample, this clonotype turned up many times. The rearrangement uses TRBV6-5 and TRBJ2-1; D is possibly TRBD1 (6 bases). The CDR3 consists of 15 residues. Germline V gene sequence: CDR1 MNHEY, CDR2 SVGAGI. The V and J ends lost 2 bases and 6 bases respectively, with 14 bases between them. CDR3 sequence (DNA): TGTGCCAGCAGTTACGGGACCAGGGGAGTCAATGAGCAGTTCTTC. Amino acid sequence: CASSYGTRGVNEQFF.

As to this clonotype: A read error may produce the germline difference seen at one junction end. This rearrangement joins TRBV11-2 to TRBJ2-1; 11 bases map to TRBD2. Germline V gene data show CDR1 as SGHAT and CDR2 as FQNNGV. The length of the CDR3 is 17 residues. The CDR3 DNA sequence: TGTGCCAGGAGCTTAACTCCCGGGACTAGCGGACATAATGAGCAGCTCTTC. Amino acid sequence: CARSLTPGTSGHNEQLF.

The J gene is TRBJ1-1, the V gene TRBV28; D unclear. V was pared by 4 bases and J by 0 bases, with 18 bases between. Germline-derived CDR1 and CDR2 are MDHEN and SYDVKM. CDR3 length: 17 amino acids. DNA for the CDR3: TGTGCCAGCAGTTCCCGGCCACGCAGTCGCATGAACACTGAAGCTTTCTTT. This sequence encodes CASSSRPRSRMNTEAFF. The full variable domain, in which reference TRBV28 and TRBJ1-1 provide the parts outside the CDR3, is DVKVTQSSRYLVKRTGEKVFLECVQDMDHENMFWYRQDPGLGLRLIYFSYDVKMKEKGDIPEGYSVSREKKERFSLILESASTNQTSMYLCASSSRPRSRMNTEAFFGQGTRLTVV.

The V gene is TRBV29-1, the J gene TRBJ2-1; 10 bases map to TRBD2. Germline V gene lookup returns CDR1 SQVTM and CDR2 ANQGSEA. V shed 7 bases and J 8 bases; nucleotides not matched to a gene: 11. The CDR3 sequence is 14 residues long. Written as DNA, the CDR3 is TGCAGCGATGCAGGGACTAGCGAGAAGTATGAGCAGTTCTTC. This translates into CSDAGTSEKYEQFF.

Details on this clonotype: A much larger clone lies one base from this, so it may be a read error. The chain recombines TRBV7-9 with TRBJ2-3; TRBD1 aligns across 7 bases. This CDR3 spans 15 amino acids. Germline-derived CDR1 and CDR2 are SEHNR and FQNEAQ (reference sequence). The CDR3, as DNA: TGTGTCAGCAGCTTAGTACAGGGGTTTACAGATACGCAGTATTTT. Its translation is CVSSLVQGFTDTQYF.